This T cell receptor beta chain was sequenced for a study of Ad26.COV2.S vaccination and SARS-CoV-2 variants. Study background: Intramuscular Ad26.COV2.S doses were given once or twice, 56 days apart. Broader study findings: Substantial post-vaccination breadth of spike-specific CD8+ and CD4+ T cell responses was reported. Participants in the vaccine arm had higher spike-specific TCR breadth; placebo recipients had lower.

Sequenced by immunoSEQ multiplex PCR; TCRdb stores in-frame clones only, minus some. The sample shows about 480,000 clones, around 88% of them seen only once. Treatment of the sample: around 19 received Ad26.COV2.S at low or high dose, single or two shots; 5 received placebo; per-sample allocation not given. The samples were gathered on day 63 after the first injection of vaccine or placebo. The trim removed 5 bases at V and 1 base at J, leaving 9 bases unmatched. The CDR3 is 19 residues long. The germline V gene encodes CDR1 SGHTA and CDR2 FQGTGA. About this clone itself: What it recognizes is unknown.

The V gene is TRBV7-3, the J gene TRBJ2-6; TRBD1 aligns across 12 bases. The clonotype was recovered from a person aged 18-65 years who received the Ad26.COV2.S COVID-19 vaccine or a placebo. Sample: peripheral blood, taken in a trial of Ad26.COV2.S vaccine versus placebo. CDR3 DNA sequence: TGTGCCAGCAGCATGCGGGGACAGGGGGCGTCGTCTGGGGCCAACGTCCTGACTTTC. This translates into CASSMRGQGASSGANVLTF.